Listed below are T cell receptor beta chains from one sample, sequenced in a study of T cell repertoires in cytomegalovirus infection. TCRdb reanalysed the reads using MiXCR and keeps one entry per CDR3 protein. The sample has some 100,000 distinct CDR3 sequences; 20% to 25% are singletons. The sequenced material came from CD8+ T cells from PBMCs. The receptors derive from a human donor in good health (CMV status not recorded). Some clones in this sample may be carry-over from other donors' samples. Both conserved end residues are trimmed from each CDR3.

v_gene: TRBV7-9; CDR3aa: ASSLVETTYEQY
v_gene: TRBV15; CDR3aa: ATGDRVDYEQF
v_gene: TRBV7-9; CDR3aa: ASSLGSRASSEAF
v_gene: TRBV5-4; CDR3aa: ASSPEPAGWGYEQY
v_gene: TRBV27; CDR3aa: ASSFKYSNQPQH
v_gene: TRBV27; CDR3aa: ASSKGQGVVVRANVLT
v_gene: TRBV7-6; CDR3aa: ASSTHHGTSGSHPGELF
v_gene: TRBV7-9; CDR3aa: ASSLVRDGSNEKLF
v_gene: TRBV7-2; CDR3aa: ASSGYDRGFNYGYT
v_gene: TRBV19; CDR3aa: ASSIGLNGGAWNYNEQF
v_gene: TRBV7-2; CDR3aa: ASSPPGFRGGPVNQETQY
v_gene: TRBV20-1; CDR3aa: SARGRLAVSTDTQY
v_gene: TRBV6-2/TRBV6-3; CDR3aa: ASRDRGNTEAF
v_gene: TRBV9; CDR3aa: ASSVWDGSGTNEKLF
v_gene: TRBV11-2; CDR3aa: ASSQNRGSYEQY
v_gene: TRBV28; CDR3aa: ATELAGPQETQY
v_gene: TRBV29-1; CDR3aa: SVVLRGSYEQY
v_gene: TRBV7-2; CDR3aa: ASSPLENQQF
v_gene: TRBV2; CDR3aa: ASRGGVDTQY
v_gene: TRBV27; CDR3aa: ASSFGTDSYNEQF
v_gene: TRBV2; CDR3aa: ASSVGTSGSTDTQY
v_gene: TRBV12-3/TRBV12-4; CDR3aa: ASSLLRDSEQY
v_gene: TRBV10-3; CDR3aa: AISTGTGAHEQY
v_gene: TRBV7-2; CDR3aa: ASSSSGSGVDEQY
v_gene: TRBV7-6; CDR3aa: ASSLEKREGGTDTQY
v_gene: TRBV28; CDR3aa: ASSYPGELF
v_gene: TRBV7-8; CDR3aa: ASSLKGDGGYT
v_gene: TRBV15; CDR3aa: ATSTPGVQGMANYGYT
v_gene: TRBV5-4; CDR3aa: ASSFGTGEQY
v_gene: TRBV7-9; CDR3aa: ASSLEKTDSNQPQH
v_gene: TRBV6-6; CDR3aa: ASNPAGPYEQY
v_gene: TRBV6-2/TRBV6-3; CDR3aa: ASRQTGGETQY
v_gene: TRBV6-1; CDR3aa: ASSFGQGSGYT
v_gene: TRBV11-2; CDR3aa: ASSTYHRNTEAF
v_gene: TRBV7-9; CDR3aa: ASTQSSVTQETQY
v_gene: TRBV2; CDR3aa: ASSEEGRSNQPQH
v_gene: TRBV27; CDR3aa: AVGGTEAF
v_gene: TRBV6-1; CDR3aa: ASRRGTTMNTGELF